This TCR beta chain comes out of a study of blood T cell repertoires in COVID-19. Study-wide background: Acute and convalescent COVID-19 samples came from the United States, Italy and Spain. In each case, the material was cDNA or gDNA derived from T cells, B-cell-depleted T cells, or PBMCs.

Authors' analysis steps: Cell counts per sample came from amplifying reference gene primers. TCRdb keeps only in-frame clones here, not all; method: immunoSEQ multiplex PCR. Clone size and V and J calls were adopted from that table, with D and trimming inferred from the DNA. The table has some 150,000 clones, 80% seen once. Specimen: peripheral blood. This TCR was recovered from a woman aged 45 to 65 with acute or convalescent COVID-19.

The CDR3 sequence: CASSTQTSVNEQFF. The CDR3 region has the DNA TGTGCCAGTAGTACTCAGACTAGCGTGAATGAGCAGTTCTTC. This sequence joins TRBV19 and TRBJ2-1; 8 bases align to TRBD2. Germline trimming cut 4 bases from V and 7 bases from J; bases unmatched to any gene: 6. Germline V lookup: CDR1 LNHDA, CDR2 SQIVND (reference sequence). The CDR3 covers 14 residues.